This T cell receptor (beta chain) is drawn from a study of blood T cell repertoires in COVID-19 (TCRdb year 2020). Regarding the complete study: Samples from collaborators originated in the United States, Italy and Spain and spanned both the acute and convalescent phases of COVID-19. The repertoires were released in a freely available public database meant as a resource for research on the immune response to SARS-CoV-2. Where HLA class I and class II types were available, the types were taken from metadata supplied by the sample provider, not from assay-based typing. Samples came from the ongoing ImmuneRACE study (first 160 participants) plus 1,254 subjects from 6 global collaborators. Sample metadata almost always included a de-identified subject ID, COVID-19 status, age in years and sex. Deeply sampled blood TCRbeta repertoires from subjects exposed to, actively infected with, or recovered from COVID-19 were included in the dataset. The prospective study material was composed of cDNA or gDNA derived from T cells, B-cell-depleted T cells, or PBMCs. The paper as a whole reports these results and caveats: The amount of clinical and demographic metadata varied by source and participant and was provided uncurated.

Each collaborating institution followed its own protocols to collect whole blood in K2EDTA tubes. For TCRbeta analysis, collaborators shipped samples as frozen whole blood, isolated PBMCs, or DNA extracted from either of those sample types. Details on this clone: Its antigen is unknown. Base quality data are lacking; no much larger clone is found one base away.

TCRbeta CDR3 regions were amplified from genomic DNA by means of the immunoSEQ Assay, a bias-controlled multiplex PCR. In the paper's pipeline: Nucleated cell counts per sample were estimated from amplification of reference gene primers within the assay. Sequence reads were collapsed and filtered to measure the absolute abundance of every unique TCRbeta CDR3 rearrangement. For each sample, productive Simpson clonality was calculated as the square root of Simpson's diversity index across productive rearrangements. TCRdb mirrors the immuneACCESS table, restricted to in-frame sequences. Some clones are absent from its copies; in checked studies, under half trace to an unresolved V gene, and the reason for the others is unknown. From that table come the V and J calls and clone size; the DNA was used to work out D and trimming. The sample data list 15,000 to 20,000 clones, and 88% of these were observed just once. Jointly, the top ten make up about 3% of the sample.

Trimming at the junction amounts to 8 bases on V and 6 bases on J, and the germline ends lie 16 bases apart. The germline V gene (reference sequence) specifies LNHDA as CDR1 and SQIVND as CDR2. Reading from cysteine to phenylalanine, the CDR3 counts 13 amino acids. Solely the CDR3 DNA is kept, with 39 bases framed from the first base. This TCR derives from a human donor in a cohort sampled during active COVID-19. Recombination linked TRBV19 to TRBJ1-2, with a tentative D gene TRBD1 over 6 matching bases. The sequencing input was peripheral blood. Here the CDR3 is given as CASSRGALDGYTF. DNA sequence: TGTGCCAGTTCCAGGGGCGCCCTTGATGGCTACACCTTC.